Each of the 21 T cell receptor beta chains below was sequenced from the same sample in a study of graft-versus-host responses after intestinal transplantation. The method was immunoSEQ multiplex PCR; TCRdb's version includes in-frame clones alone and lacks a portion of them. This table holds tens of thousands of clones, 80% to 95% found once. The specimen was bone marrow, collected almost 750 days after intestinal transplantation. The receptors derive from a human patient who received an intestinal transplant, so some T cells may come from the graft donor.

This rearrangement joins TRBV6-6 to TRBJ1-1; TRBD1 agrees at 9 bases. This CDR3 comprises 14 residues. After removal of 6 bases from V and 4 bases from J, the junction contained 6 bases not matched to a gene. The V gene's germline CDR1 is MNHNY and CDR2 SVGAGI (reference sequence). CDR3 coding DNA: TGTGCCAGCAGCCACCGGGACAGGGTCACTGAAGCTTTCTTT. Its translation is CASSHRDRVTEAFF.

The chain uses TRBV5-1 and TRBJ2-6; a possible D gene is TRBD2 (6 bases). Trimming pared 4 bases from V and 2 bases from J, leaving 13 bases between. The CDR3 covers 16 residues. Germline CDR1 reads SGHRS; CDR2 reads YFSETQ. The CDR3 nucleotides are TGCGCCAGCAGCCCAGGGTGGGGGGCTGGGGCCAACGTCCTGACTTTC. This sequence encodes CASSPGWGAGANVLTF.

V usage is TRBV19 and J usage is TRBJ1-2; D is undetermined. The length of the CDR3 is 14 residues. V lost 2 bases and J 8 bases, leaving 15 bases between the germline ends. Germline CDR1 and CDR2: LNHDA and SQIVND (reference sequence). DNA for the CDR3: TGTGCCAGTAGTATATTGGGCAGCGCTCAGGGCTACACCTTC. This translates into CASSILGSAQGYTF.

J is TRBJ2-7 and V is TRBV18; 13 bases align to TRBD2. Germline CDR1 is KGHSH and CDR2 is LQKENI. The CDR3 extends over 15 amino acids. The V gene end was trimmed by 6 bases and the J gene end by 4 bases; junction bases not matched to a gene: 6. The CDR3 region has the DNA TGTGCCAGCTCTCCCGGACTAGCGGGAGAGTACGAGCAGTACTTC. Translating gives CASSPGLAGEYEQYF.

The chain has TRBV9 and TRBJ1-5; D is ambiguous. The CDR3 totals 13 residues. Trimming pared 2 bases from V and 0 bases from J, leaving 3 bases between. Germline V CDR1 and CDR2: SGDLS, YYNGEE. CDR3 nucleotides: TGTGCCAGCAGCGTTAATAGCAATCAGCCCCAGCATTTT. It yields the protein CASSVNSNQPQHF.

The chain is built from TRBV11-1 and TRBJ2-3, with TRBD2 identical over 11 bases. The germline CDR1 and CDR2 sequences are SGHAT and FQDESV (reference sequence). Germline trimming cut 1 base from V and 5 bases from J; bases unmatched to any gene: 5. The CDR3 length is 16 residues. CDR3 bases: TGTGCCAGCAGCTTAGATTTAGCGGGGGGGCAAGATACGCAGTATTTT. Translation: CASSLDLAGGQDTQYF.

The V and J genes are TRBV30 and TRBJ1-4; D remains ambiguous. Trimming pared 4 bases from V and 0 bases from J, leaving 3 bases between. This CDR3 region has 12 residues. Germline CDR1 and CDR2: GTSNPN and SVGIG (reference sequence). CDR3 sequence (DNA): TGTGCCTGGACGGCAACTAATGAAAAACTGTTTTTT. Translated: CAWTATNEKLFF.

The sample holds one count of this clone. The chain carries TRBV7-9 and TRBJ1-1; D perhaps matches TRBD1 (6 bases). With 4 bases removed from V and 8 bases from J, the gap between germline ends came to 23 bases. CDR3 length: 16 residues. The germline CDR1 and CDR2 sequences are SEHNR and FQNEAQ (reference sequence). The CDR3 loop is CASSSPTRTASVEAFF. The CDR3 nucleotides are TGTGCCAGCAGCTCGCCCACGCGGACAGCGAGTGTAGAAGCTTTCTTT.

The genes are TRBV28 and TRBJ2-4; a weak D match, TRBD2 (5 bases). The CDR3 consists of 13 residues. Germline V lookup: CDR1 MDHEN, CDR2 SYDVKM. The V and J ends lost 8 bases and 3 bases respectively, with 11 bases between them. In DNA form, the CDR3 reads TGTGCCAGCTCGGGAACCCTCAAAAACATTCAGTACTTC. It encodes CASSGTLKNIQYF.

The chain is built from TRBV10-3 and TRBJ2-1, with 13 bases identical to TRBD2. The junction had 3 bases not matched to a gene; V was cut back by 4 bases and J by 9 bases. CDR3 length: 14 amino acids. The germline CDR1 and CDR2 sequences are ENHRY and SYGVKD. The CDR3 nucleotides read TGTGCCATCAGTGGGACTAGCGGGGGCCTTGAGCAGTTCTTC. This encodes CAISGTSGGLEQFF.

V gene TRBV6-5 combines with J gene TRBJ2-7; 8 bases line up with TRBD2. This CDR3 is 14 amino acids long. From germline, CDR1 is MNHEY and CDR2 SVGAGI. Germline trimming cut 2 bases from V and 3 bases from J; bases unmatched to any gene: 3. In DNA, the CDR3 is TGTGCCAGCAGTTACCGCGGGGGGAACTACGAGCAGTACTTC. This encodes CASSYRGGNYEQYF.

CDR3 region: CASSLSADTSTDTQYF. The CDR3 DNA is TGTGCCAGCAGTTTATCGGCAGATACTAGCACAGATACGCAGTATTTT. The rearrangement uses TRBV28 and TRBJ2-3; no clear D gene. CDR3 length: 16 amino acids. Germline CDR1 MDHEN, CDR2 SYDVKM. The germline V and J ends were trimmed by 1 base and 0 bases, with 11 bases remaining between them.

The genes are TRBV6-1 and TRBJ2-7; 7 nucleotides match TRBD2. Germline CDR1 is MNHNS and CDR2 is SASEGT. J was trimmed by 2 bases and V by 5 bases; bases with no gene match: 6. This CDR3 has 14 residues. This chain's CDR3 is CASSSGLRPYEQYF. The CDR3 DNA sequence: TGTGCCAGCAGTTCGGGACTAAGACCCTACGAGCAGTACTTC.

V and J are TRBV29-1 and TRBJ2-7, with TRBD1 identical over 10 bases. The V gene's germline CDR1 is SQVTM and CDR2 ANQGSEA. CDR3 size: 13 residues. Trimming took 4 bases from V and 0 from J; bases not matched to a gene: 0. The CDR3 bases are TGCAGCGTTGGGACAGGGGGCTCCTACGAGCAGTACTTC. It encodes CSVGTGGSYEQYF.

This chain links TRBV2 with TRBJ2-2; TRBD1 might be the D (6 bases). The ends were cut back, 8 bases at V and 6 bases at J, with 13 bases in the middle. The CDR3 sequence is 13 residues long. The germline CDR1 and CDR2 sequences are SNHLY and FYNNEI. CDR3 residues: CASGRGSPGELFF. CDR3 DNA: TGTGCCAGCGGCAGGGGTTCCCCCGGGGAGCTGTTTTTT.

This clone was recorded a few times. The chain employs TRBV6-5 and TRBJ1-2; D is ambiguous. This CDR3 has 13 amino acids. Trimming shortened V by 5 bases and J by 6 bases, and 13 bases separated the two germline ends. From germline, CDR1 is MNHEY and CDR2 SVGAGI. The CDR3 sequence is CASSQGRWDGYTF. CDR3 nucleotides: TGTGCCAGCAGTCAAGGGAGGTGGGATGGCTACACCTTC.

The chain uses TRBV28 and TRBJ1-1; no firm D call. The V end lost 5 bases, the J end lost 1 base, and 11 bases lay between the germline ends. The germline gives CDR1 MDHEN, CDR2 SYDVKM. The CDR3 spans 14 residues. CDR3 in amino acids: CASSPSGENTEAFF. The CDR3 DNA reads TGTGCCAGCAGTCCCTCGGGAGAGAACACTGAAGCTTTCTTT.

The gene calls are TRBV4-1 and TRBJ2-7; D is ambiguous. This CDR3 is built from 15 residues. The germline V gene encodes CDR1 MGHRA and CDR2 YSYEKL. V lost 0 bases and J lost 3, with 12 bases in between. Here the CDR3 reads CASSQESGSFYEQYF. The CDR3 nucleotides are TGCGCCAGCAGCCAAGAAAGTGGCAGTTTCTACGAGCAGTACTTC.

The rearrangement uses TRBV4-1 and TRBJ2-4; 13 positions match TRBD2. Trimming took 2 bases from V and 8 from J; bases not matched to a gene: 6. Germline values: CDR1 MGHRA, CDR2 YSYEKL. This CDR3 is built from 16 residues. The DNA for the CDR3 is TGCGCCAGCAGCCAACTGGGACTAGCGGGATGGGACATTCAGTACTTC. Residues: CASSQLGLAGWDIQYF.

In its sample, this clone was seen a few times. The chain combines TRBV27 with TRBJ2-5, with D perhaps matching TRBD2 (5 bases). V lost 6 bases and J 3 bases, leaving 5 bases between the germline ends. Germline V gene data show CDR1 as MNHEY and CDR2 as SMNVEV (reference sequence). The CDR3 consists of 11 residues. The CDR3 nucleotides read TGTGCCAGCAGGCGGGAAGAGACCCAGTACTTC. Protein product: CASRREETQYF.

This clone was counted a single time. The chain links TRBV11-2 to TRBJ2-7; D not resolved. The V end lost 5 bases, the J end lost 4 bases, and 6 bases lay between the germline ends. This CDR3 is 11 amino acids long. In germline, CDR1 is SGHAT, CDR2 FQNNGV. DNA for the CDR3: TGTGCCAGCAGCACCGGTTACGAGCAGTACTTC. This codes for CASSTGYEQYF.